This T cell receptor beta chain was profiled in a study of early T cells in non-severe SARS-CoV-2 infection. About the study: Sequencing of bulk RNA from unsorted whole blood was done, without chain pairing.

The ends were cut back, 0 bases at V and 3 bases at J, with 11 bases in the middle. CDR3 length equals 15 residues. Looked up from germline, CDR1 is LNHNV and CDR2 is YYDKDF (reference sequence). Unique molecular identifiers were affixed to single, distinct cDNA molecules. In TCRdb, the 5' RACE reads were re-called with MiXCR into one record per CDR3 protein. The table shows around 70,000 distinct CDR3 sequences, with about 9.1% occurring only once. This clonotype has ten or more counts. The sequence derives from an adult who was a healthcare worker with PCR-confirmed SARS-CoV-2 infection or an uninfected control (not recorded which). The sample was whole blood, taken at baseline. J is TRBJ1-2 and V is TRBV15; D might be TRBD1 (5 bases). As DNA, the CDR3 is TGTGCCACCAGCAGAGATCTTGGCAGGGACTATGGCTACACCTTC. Translating gives CATSRDLGRDYGYTF.